This entry lists 27 T cell receptor beta chains sequenced from one sample in a study of blood T cell repertoires in COVID-19. Measured with immunoSEQ multiplex PCR; TCRdb has only the in-frame clones, and not every one. The sample gives approximately 490,000 clones, around 87% of which show up once; under 0.85% is in the top ten. The specimen sequenced was PBMCs or T cells enriched from blood (not recorded which). The source of these receptors is a woman under 30 who had recovered from COVID-19.

This rearrangement joins TRBV7-3 to TRBJ2-1; 7 bases match TRBD2. Trimming removed 6 bases from V and 0 bases from J; junction bases left unmatched: 8. The CDR3 runs 16 residues. Germline V gene lookup returns CDR1 SGHTA and CDR2 FQGTGA. The CDR3 nucleotides are TGTGCCAGCAGTAAAGAGCGGGGCAGCTCCTACAATGAGCAGTTCTTC. Protein: CASSKERGSSYNEQFF.

This rearrangement joins TRBV5-8 to TRBJ1-5; D is unclear. V was shortened by 3 bases and J by 9 bases, with 10 bases between the two germline ends. The germline V gene encodes CDR1 SGHTS and CDR2 YDEGEE. The CDR3 is 12 amino acids. CDR3 sequence: CASSSAGRPQHF. CDR3 in DNA: TGTGCCAGCAGCTCGGCGGGTCGGCCCCAGCATTTT. Together with reference TRBV5-8 and TRBJ1-5, the CDR3 gives the full variable domain: EAGVTQSPTHLIKTRGQQATLRCSPISGHTSVYWYQQALGLGLQFLLWYDEGEERNRGNFPPRFSGRQFPNYSSELNVNALELEDSALYLCASSSAGRPQHFGDGTRLSIL.

This chain links TRBV19 with TRBJ1-2, with unresolved D. CDR3 length: 13 amino acids. Trimming removed 6 bases at V and 7 bases at J, with 15 bases between. Germline assignment: CDR1 LNHDA and CDR2 SQIVND (reference sequence). In DNA, the CDR3 is TGTGCCAGTAGCCTCCCGGGATCTGGTGGCTACACCTTC. It is translated as CASSLPGSGGYTF.

The V and J genes are TRBV28 and TRBJ2-1; 7 bases agree with TRBD2. This CDR3 is 15 amino acids long. Germline V gives CDR1 MDHEN, CDR2 SYDVKM. V gave up 5 bases and J gave up 10 bases; unmatched junction bases: 14. As DNA, the CDR3 is TGTGCCAGCAGTCCACTAGCGCTCCCGGGGCAAGAGCAGTTCTTC. Amino acids: CASSPLALPGQEQFF. The full variable domain, with the rest looked up from reference TRBV28 and TRBJ2-1, is DVKVTQSSRYLVKRTGEKVFLECVQDMDHENMFWYRQDPGLGLRLIYFSYDVKMKEKGDIPEGYSVSREKKERFSLILESASTNQTSMYLCASSPLALPGQEQFFGPGTRLTVL.

The chain employs TRBV12-3 or TRBV12-4 and TRBJ1-2; no definite D call. The CDR3 has 13 residues. V lost 6 bases, J lost 9 bases, and 17 bases lay in between. This CDR3 is CASRPTVSDRYTF. The CDR3 DNA follows: TGTGCCAGCAGGCCAACAGTGTCCGACCGCTACACCTTC.

This clone showed up just a few times. Other DNA sequences in the sample encode the same CDR3. The chain joins TRBV5-1 to TRBJ2-5, with D maybe TRBD1 (5 bases). The V end was cut by 0 bases, the J end by 2 bases, with 14 bases between. The CDR3 is 16 residues long. The germline CDR1 and CDR2 sequences are SGHRS and YFSETQ. In DNA form, the CDR3 reads TGCGCCAGCAGCTTGGGTGGTAGCAGGGTGCAAGAGACCCAGTACTTC. It yields the protein CASSLGGSRVQETQYF. Complete variable domain (other parts from reference TRBV5-1 and TRBJ2-5): KAGVTQTPRYLIKTRGQQVTLSCSPISGHRSVSWYQQTPGQGLQFLFEYFSETQRNKGNFPGRFSGRQFSNSRSEMNVSTLELGDSALYLCASSLGGSRVQETQYFGPGTRLLVL.

The V gene is TRBV2, the J gene TRBJ1-3, with TRBD1 matching 7 bases. This CDR3 has 16 amino acids. Germline assignment: CDR1 SNHLY and CDR2 FYNNEI. V gave up 6 bases and J gave up 2 bases; unmatched junction bases: 10. The CDR3 DNA sequence: TGTGCCAGCAGGAAAACAGGGGTGATAGCTGGAAACACCATATATTTT. Its protein is CASRKTGVIAGNTIYF.

The genes are TRBV5-1 and TRBJ1-4; TRBD1 might be the D (5 bases). Germline values: CDR1 SGHRS, CDR2 YFSETQ. The CDR3 is made up of 15 amino acids. The germline V and J ends were trimmed by 4 bases and 3 bases, with 13 bases remaining between them. The CDR3 loop is CASSPRGKANEKLFF. The CDR3 nucleotides read TGCGCCAGCAGCCCCCGGGGGAAGGCTAATGAAAAACTGTTTTTT.

The chain employs TRBV4-1 and TRBJ1-3; the D gene is possibly TRBD1 (6 bases). Germline V gives CDR1 MGHRA, CDR2 YSYEKL. Trimming left V 0 bases short and J 2 bases short, with 11 bases between. CDR3 length equals 16 residues. The chain's CDR3 is CASSQETGSTGNTIYF. The DNA for the CDR3 is TGCGCCAGCAGCCAAGAAACAGGGAGTACTGGAAACACCATATATTTT.

Written as DNA, the CDR3 is TGTGCCAGCAGTACCTATCTCGACACTGAAGCTTTCTTT. Its protein is CASSTYLDTEAFF. This chain links TRBV2 with TRBJ1-1, with unresolved D. The CDR3 sequence is 13 residues long. Trimming removed 5 bases at V and 3 bases at J, with 10 bases between. The germline V gene has CDR1 SNHLY and CDR2 FYNNEI.

V and J are TRBV28 and TRBJ1-3; D may be TRBD1 (5 bases). CDR1 and CDR2 (germline): MDHEN, SYDVKM. V lost 4 bases and J 0 bases, leaving 10 bases between the germline ends. CDR3 length: 15 amino acids. CDR3 DNA: TGTGCCAGCAGTTCTGACAGATCCTCTGGAAACACCATATATTTT. It translates to CASSSDRSSGNTIYF.

The chain uses TRBV27 and TRBJ1-1, with 9 bases matching TRBD1. Germline V gene data show CDR1 as MNHEY and CDR2 as SMNVEV (reference sequence). The CDR3 spans 17 residues. Trimming cost V 6 bases and J 1 base; bases outside gene matches: 12. CDR3 protein: CASRQITGGASNTEAFF. The CDR3 bases are TGTGCCAGCAGACAGATAACAGGGGGCGCATCGAACACTGAAGCTTTCTTT.

V gene TRBV6-5 combines with J gene TRBJ1-2; unclear D gene. The CDR3 totals 13 residues. From germline, CDR1 is MNHEY and CDR2 SVGAGI. V lost 6 bases and J lost 8, with 16 bases in between. For the CDR3, the DNA is TGTGCCAGCAGACCTTTTAGGGAGGGCGGCTACACCTTC. Translation: CASRPFREGGYTF.

The chain employs TRBV7-3 and TRBJ2-1; D not certain. CDR3 size: 13 residues. The ends were cut back, 1 base at V and 8 bases at J, with 9 bases in the middle. The V gene's germline CDR1 is SGHTA and CDR2 FQGTGA. The DNA of the CDR3 is TGTGCCAGCAGCTTAAACTCAATGGATGAGCAGTTCTTC. Its translation: CASSLNSMDEQFF.

The genes are TRBV19 and TRBJ1-3; no definite D call. Trimming removed 5 bases from V and 2 bases from J, with 7 bases in between. From germline, CDR1 is LNHDA and CDR2 SQIVND (reference sequence). The CDR3 is 13 amino acids. CDR3 in amino acids: CASSEVTGNTIYF. CDR3 bases: TGTGCCAGTAGTGAGGTAACTGGAAACACCATATATTTT.

There are a few counts of this clone. The chain has TRBV2 and TRBJ1-2, with D possibly TRBD1 on 5 matching bases. The CDR3 length is 13 residues. Trimming took off 5 bases at V and 8 bases at J, with 15 bases between the two ends. Germline V gene sequence: CDR1 SNHLY, CDR2 FYNNEI. CDR3 residues: CASSLTTPGGYTF. The CDR3 coding sequence is TGTGCCAGCAGTCTAACTACCCCAGGGGGCTACACCTTC.

Concerning this clone: Other nucleotide sequences in the sample specify the same CDR3. The chain is built from TRBV19 and TRBJ1-1, with D maybe TRBD1 (5 bases). Per the germline V gene, CDR1 is LNHDA and CDR2 is SQIVND (reference sequence). This CDR3 is 13 amino acids long. The ends were cut back, 0 bases at V and 5 bases at J, with 7 bases in the middle. CDR3 in amino acids: CASSIDRATEAFF. The CDR3 region has the DNA TGTGCCAGTAGTATAGACAGGGCTACTGAAGCTTTCTTT.

V and J are TRBV7-9 and TRBJ1-1, with TRBD1 as a possible D gene (5 bases). Germline lookup yields CDR1 SEHNR and CDR2 FQNEAQ (reference sequence). The V end was cut by 5 bases, the J end by 7 bases, with 14 bases between. The length of the CDR3 is 13 residues. CDR3 protein: CASSLNKDIEAFF. CDR3 bases: TGTGCCAGCAGCCTAAACAAGGACATTGAAGCTTTCTTT.

The chain is built from TRBV6-2 or TRBV6-3 and TRBJ1-3; D is undetermined. Trimming left V 0 bases short and J 4 bases short, with 10 bases between. The CDR3 is 15 amino acids. Germline V lookup: CDR1 MNHEY, CDR2 SVGEGT. In DNA, the CDR3 is TGTGCCAGCAGTTACTCGAATGGACTGGGAAACACCATATATTTT. Protein sequence: CASSYSNGLGNTIYF.

The chain is built from TRBV25-1 and TRBJ2-7, with TRBD2 matching over 9 bases. J was trimmed by 3 bases and V by 6 bases; bases with no gene match: 9. The germline V gene encodes CDR1 MGHDK and CDR2 SYGVNS. The CDR3 is 15 residues long. The CDR3 region is CASSSVGGGDYEQYF. In nucleotides, the CDR3 is TGTGCCAGCAGCTCTGTCGGCGGGGGGGACTACGAGCAGTACTTC.

The chain links TRBV27 to TRBJ2-2; 12 nucleotides agree with TRBD2. Germline loops: CDR1 MNHEY, CDR2 SMNVEV (reference sequence). V trimming: 6 bases; J trimming: 7 bases; junction bases outside the gene matches: 12. The CDR3 has 17 amino acids. The CDR3 is CASSGRLAGAPGGELFF. In DNA, the CDR3 is TGTGCCAGCAGCGGTAGACTAGCGGGGGCCCCCGGCGGGGAGCTGTTTTTT.

The chain uses TRBV6-5 and TRBJ2-2; 8 nucleotides agree with TRBD1. The junction had 4 bases not matched to a gene; V was cut back by 0 bases and J by 7 bases. The germline gives CDR1 MNHEY, CDR2 SVGAGI. This CDR3 contains 15 residues. The CDR3 DNA reads as TGTGCCAGCAGTTACTCCAGGGGGCGGGTCGGGGAGCTGTTTTTT. The encoded protein is CASSYSRGRVGELFF.

The J gene is TRBJ1-2, the V gene TRBV4-2, with a tentative D call TRBD1 (6 bases). Germline loops: CDR1 LGHNA, CDR2 YNFKEQ. The CDR3 sequence is 17 residues long. V dropped 5 bases and J dropped 4 bases, with 23 bases sitting between them. CDR3 sequence: CASSASPGTQSLYGYTF. In nucleotides, the CDR3 is TGTGCCAGCAGCGCGAGTCCAGGGACACAGTCCCTCTATGGCTACACCTTC.

Here the CDR3 DNA reads TGTGCCTGGAGCACCGGGACAGAAAGTCAGCCCCAGCATTTT. Amino acids: CAWSTGTESQPQHF. The chain combines TRBV30 with TRBJ1-5; 7 bases line up with TRBD1. V shed 3 bases, J shed 6 bases, and the junction held 8 bases outside the gene matches. This CDR3 is 14 amino acids long. Germline-derived CDR1 and CDR2 are GTSNPN and SVGIG (reference sequence).

The chain recombines TRBV5-1 with TRBJ1-1, with D unresolved. Germline values: CDR1 SGHRS, CDR2 YFSETQ. The CDR3 is made up of 15 amino acids. The V and J ends lost 1 base and 2 bases respectively, with 12 bases between them. The CDR3 loop reads CASSLKAAINTEAFF. The CDR3 nucleotides are TGCGCCAGCAGCTTGAAGGCGGCGATAAACACTGAAGCTTTCTTT. Full variable domain (outside the CDR3, taken from reference TRBV5-1 and TRBJ1-1): KAGVTQTPRYLIKTRGQQVTLSCSPISGHRSVSWYQQTPGQGLQFLFEYFSETQRNKGNFPGRFSGRQFSNSRSEMNVSTLELGDSALYLCASSLKAAINTEAFFGQGTRLTVV.

V gene TRBV14 combines with J gene TRBJ2-1; D possibly corresponds to TRBD2 (6 bases). The CDR3 sequence is 13 residues long. In germline, CDR1 is SGHDN, CDR2 FVKESK. The germline V and J ends were trimmed by 4 bases and 6 bases, with 10 bases remaining between them. CDR3 nucleotide sequence: TGTGCCAGCAGCCGGGGACTCCTCAATGAGCAGTTCTTC. Translating gives CASSRGLLNEQFF.

Only a few counts were recorded for this clone. The V gene is TRBV5-5, the J gene TRBJ2-7; 7 bases line up with TRBD1. The V and J ends lost 3 bases and 0 bases, in that order; junction bases with no gene match: 9. The germline CDR1 and CDR2 sequences are SGHKS and YYEKEE (reference sequence). The CDR3 is made up of 16 amino acids. CDR3 DNA sequence: TGTGCCAGCAGCTCCATTGGGGACAGATACTCCTACGAGCAGTACTTC. This sequence encodes CASSSIGDRYSYEQYF.